One and the same sample provided the 15 T cell receptor beta chains below, sequenced in a study of Ad26.COV2.S vaccination and SARS-CoV-2 variants. Assay used: immunoSEQ multiplex PCR; TCRdb lists only in-frame clones, some missing. This sample has 350,000 to 450,000 clones, with 80% to 90% found just once. As to treatment: approximately 18 received Ad26.COV2.S at low or high dose, single or two shots; about 5 received placebo; per-sample allocation not given. Day 63 following the first vaccine or placebo injection was when the samples were taken. This material consisted of peripheral blood, taken in a trial of Ad26.COV2.S vaccine versus placebo. These TCRs come from a person between 18 and 59 years old who received the Ad26.COV2.S COVID-19 vaccine or a placebo.

J is TRBJ2-6 and V is TRBV4-1; D is perhaps TRBD1 (6 bases). This CDR3 contains 20 residues. CDR1 and CDR2 (germline): MGHRA, YSYEKL. The ends were cut back, 3 bases at V and 0 bases at J, with 21 bases in the middle. The CDR3: CASSQPSRDNNLSGANVLTF. In DNA, the CDR3 is TGCGCCAGCAGCCAGCCGTCCCGGGACAACAACCTCTCTGGGGCCAACGTCCTGACTTTC.

The rearrangement links TRBV5-4 to TRBJ2-7; 9 positions agree with TRBD1. CDR1 SGHNT and CDR2 YYREEE come from the germline V gene (reference sequence). V shed 3 bases and J 2 bases; nucleotides not matched to a gene: 6. CDR3 length: 15 residues. In DNA, the CDR3 is TGTGCCAGCAGCTCAACAGGGGGCGCCGCCTACGAGCAGTACTTC. It translates to CASSSTGGAAYEQYF.

This clone has just a few counts. This chain uses TRBV4-3 with TRBJ2-7; D unclear. V lost 2 bases and J lost 1, with 6 bases in between. Germline-derived CDR1 and CDR2 are LGHNA and YSLEER. The CDR3 length is 13 residues. CDR3 protein: CASSQTPSYEQYF. The CDR3 DNA follows: TGCGCCAGCAGCCAAACCCCTTCCTACGAGCAGTACTTC.

The chain is built from TRBV30 and TRBJ2-7, with D perhaps matching TRBD2 (5 bases). From germline, CDR1 is GTSNPN and CDR2 SVGIG (reference sequence). The ends were cut back, 0 bases at V and 2 bases at J, with 8 bases in the middle. CDR3 length: 13 residues. The CDR3 sequence is CAWSVSGPYEQYF. Written as DNA, the CDR3 is TGTGCCTGGAGTGTGAGCGGCCCCTACGAGCAGTACTTC.

This clone was observed a single time. The genes are TRBV6-5 and TRBJ1-5, with D possibly TRBD1 on 6 matching bases. This CDR3 has 15 amino acids. Germline V gene sequence: CDR1 MNHEY, CDR2 SVGAGI. Trimming cost V 8 bases and J 2 bases, with 16 bases left between them. The CDR3 reads CASRGNREGNQPQHF. The CDR3 DNA sequence: TGTGCCAGCCGGGGGAACAGGGAGGGCAATCAGCCCCAGCATTTT.

The chain recombines TRBV5-8 with TRBJ1-1; no firm D call. The germline V gene encodes CDR1 SGHTS and CDR2 YDEGEE. The CDR3 spans 15 residues. V dropped 4 bases and J dropped 0 bases, with 13 bases sitting between them. CDR3 sequence reads: CASSPRQLVNTEAFF. CDR3 bases: TGTGCCAGCAGCCCACGACAATTGGTGAACACTGAAGCTTTCTTT.

This clone was observed a handful of times. This chain joins TRBV28 and TRBJ2-7, with a weak D call TRBD1 (6 bases). V gave up 4 bases and J gave up 4 bases, with 20 bases separating them. The CDR3 sequence is 16 residues long. Germline V gives CDR1 MDHEN, CDR2 SYDVKM. The CDR3 DNA follows: TGTGCCAGCAGTTCCGATTGGGGGCCCTTAAGGTACGAGCAGTACTTC. It is translated as CASSSDWGPLRYEQYF.

The V gene is TRBV19, the J gene TRBJ1-4, with 8 bases that match TRBD1. J was trimmed by 8 bases and V by 9 bases; bases with no gene match: 14. This CDR3 spans 15 amino acids. Germline CDR1 is LNHDA and CDR2 is SQIVND (reference sequence). CDR3 loop: CASTGRQGISEKLFF. The CDR3 nucleotides are TGTGCCAGCACCGGTAGACAGGGGATAAGCGAAAAACTGTTTTTT.

J is TRBJ2-2 and V is TRBV7-9; no definite D call. Germline V gene lookup returns CDR1 SEHNR and CDR2 FQNEAQ (reference sequence). CDR3 length: 14 amino acids. V dropped 3 bases and J dropped 0 bases, with 5 bases sitting between them. The CDR3 loop reads CASSFNTNTGELFF. The CDR3 DNA sequence: TGTGCCAGCAGCTTCAACACGAACACCGGGGAGCTGTTTTTT.

The chain is built from TRBV28 and TRBJ1-4; TRBD1 might be the D (6 bases). The V and J ends lost 6 bases and 7 bases respectively, with 15 bases between them. CDR1 MDHEN and CDR2 SYDVKM come from the germline V gene. The CDR3 is 14 amino acids. The CDR3 loop is CASRGQPGREKLFF. CDR3 coding DNA: TGTGCCAGCAGAGGACAGCCGGGTCGTGAAAAACTGTTTTTT.

The chain is built from TRBV7-9 and TRBJ2-5, with TRBD2 matching over 8 bases. This CDR3 is 14 amino acids long. The junction had 6 bases not matched to a gene; V was cut back by 4 bases and J by 5 bases. The V gene's germline CDR1 is SEHNR and CDR2 FQNEAQ (reference sequence). The CDR3 region is CASSSGLAGETQYF. The CDR3 region has the DNA TGTGCCAGCAGCTCTGGACTAGCTGGGGAGACCCAGTACTTC.

This clone appeared once. The chain couples TRBV7-2 to TRBJ2-3; 13 bases map to TRBD2. The germline gives CDR1 SGHTA, CDR2 FQGNSA. V shed 5 bases and J 2 bases; nucleotides not matched to a gene: 7. The CDR3 runs 17 residues. DNA for the CDR3: TGTGCCAGCAGCCCACCGGGACTAGCGGGGATCACAGATACGCAGTATTTT. This encodes CASSPPGLAGITDTQYF.

V and J are TRBV2 and TRBJ1-1; a possible D gene is TRBD1 (5 bases). Germline V gives CDR1 SNHLY, CDR2 FYNNEI. Trimming pared 10 bases from V and 3 bases from J, leaving 9 bases between. The CDR3 length is 11 residues. The CDR3 protein is CAMGGDTEAFF. As DNA, the CDR3 is TGTGCCATGGGGGGGGACACTGAAGCTTTCTTT.

The chain combines TRBV29-1 with TRBJ1-4; weak D call: TRBD1 (5 bases). The V gene lost 5 bases and the J gene lost 2 bases, with 9 bases spanning the gap. Germline V gene data show CDR1 as SQVTM and CDR2 as ANQGSEA. The CDR3 runs 13 residues. DNA for the CDR3: TGCAGCGTTCTAAAGGGGACTAATGAAAAACTGTTTTTT. Its translation: CSVLKGTNEKLFF.

This chain connects TRBV10-3 to TRBJ2-3; 7 bases line up with TRBD1. This CDR3 region has 13 residues. The ends lost 5 bases at V and 4 bases at J; junction bases unmatched: 3. CDR1 is ENHRY and CDR2 is SYGVKD in the germline V gene. This chain's CDR3 is CAISTGVADTQYF. The DNA of the CDR3 is TGTGCCATCAGTACAGGGGTTGCAGATACGCAGTATTTT.